Listed below are T cell receptor beta chains from one sample, sequenced in a study of T cell responses to AZD1222 COVID-19 vaccine. The protocol was immunoSEQ multiplex PCR, while the TCRdb copy is restricted to in-frame clones and leaves out a portion. Of 150,000 to 200,000 clones in the sample, approximately 95% were seen once. The sample in question was peripheral blood, obtained on day 0 of AZD1222 vaccination. These receptors all come from an adult in good health. CDR3s include the opening cysteine and the closing phenylalanine or tryptophan. Each record gives: D gene, J gene, clone size, V gene, CDR3 DNA, CDR3 protein. A D gene is named only where the DNA matches it firmly. Only some rows state a clone size, as once, few, many or a class for expanded clones.

D: NA
J: TRBJ1-4
size: once
V: TRBV30
DNA: TGTGCCTGGAGTGAACACCTCAATGAAAAACTGTTTTTT
CDR3: CAWSEHLNEKLFF

D: TRBD1
J: TRBJ1-2
size: NA
V: TRBV12-5
DNA: TGTGCTAGTGGGGGGGACAGGGGGCCCGACTATGGCTACACCTTC
CDR3: CASGGDRGPDYGYTF

D: TRBD2
J: TRBJ2-7
size: NA
V: TRBV20-1
DNA: TGCAGTGCTCCTGATCCTAGCGGGGGAAGCTTC
CDR3: CSAPDPSGGSF

D: NA
J: TRBJ1-3
size: NA
V: TRBV10-3
DNA: TGTGCCATCAGTGAGTCTGGGCGGAACACCATATATTTT
CDR3: CAISESGRNTIYF

D: NA
J: TRBJ2-2
size: NA
V: TRBV5-1
DNA: TGCGCCAGCAGCTTGGTTTCTGCCGGGGAGCTGTTTTTT
CDR3: CASSLVSAGELFF

D: NA
J: TRBJ1-2
size: medium-sized
V: TRBV5-4
DNA: TGTGCCAGCAGCTTGGGTCCAGAAGCCAACTATGGCTACACCTTC
CDR3: CASSLGPEANYGYTF

D: NA
J: TRBJ1-5
size: NA
V: TRBV6-5
DNA: TGTGCCAGCAGTTACTCTTTCCATGGGGGCCAGCCCCAGCATTTT
CDR3: CASSYSFHGGQPQHF

D: NA
J: TRBJ1-1
size: NA
V: TRBV12-3/TRBV12-4
DNA: TGTGCCAGCAGTTTAGAGGAACGGACTGAAGCTTTCTTT
CDR3: CASSLEERTEAFF

D: TRBD1
J: TRBJ2-7
size: NA
V: TRBV7-9
DNA: TGTGCCAGCAGCCCGGGACAGGGATTTTTGACGTACTTC
CDR3: CASSPGQGFLTYF

D: NA
J: TRBJ2-2
size: NA
V: TRBV2
DNA: TGTGCCAGCCGTGACAACGAATACACCGGGGAGCTGTTTTTT
CDR3: CASRDNEYTGELFF

D: NA
J: TRBJ1-1
size: once
V: TRBV12-5
DNA: TGTGCTAGTGGTATGTCCCGCGGCCTGGAAGAAGCTTTCTTT
CDR3: CASGMSRGLEEAFF

D: NA
J: TRBJ2-1
size: NA
V: TRBV28
DNA: TGTGCCAGCAGTTTAATAGGGACTGAGCAGTTCTTC
CDR3: CASSLIGTEQFF

D: TRBD2
J: TRBJ2-2
size: few
V: TRBV27
DNA: TGTGCCAGCAGCCGTACTAGCGGGAGTATCTCCGGGGAGCTGTTTTTT
CDR3: CASSRTSGSISGELFF